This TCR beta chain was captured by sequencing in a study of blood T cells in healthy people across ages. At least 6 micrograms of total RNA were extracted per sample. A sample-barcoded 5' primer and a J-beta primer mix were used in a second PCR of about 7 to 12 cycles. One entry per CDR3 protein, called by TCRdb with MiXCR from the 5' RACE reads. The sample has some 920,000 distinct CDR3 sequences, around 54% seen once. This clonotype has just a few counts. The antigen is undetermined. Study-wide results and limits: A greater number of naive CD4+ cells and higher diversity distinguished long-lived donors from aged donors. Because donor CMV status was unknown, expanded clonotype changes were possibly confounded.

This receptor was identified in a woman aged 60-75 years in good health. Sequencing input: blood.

This chain's CDR3 is CASSETSGASGETQYF. CDR3 DNA sequence: TGTGCCAGCAGTGAGACTAGCGGGGCTTCGGGGGAGACCCAGTACTTC. The chain uses TRBV2 and TRBJ2-5; TRBD2 agrees at 11 bases. V gave up 3 bases and J gave up 5 bases; unmatched junction bases: 8. The V gene's germline CDR1 is SNHLY and CDR2 FYNNEI. The CDR3 consists of 16 residues.